Listed here are 14 T cell receptor beta chains from one sample, sequenced in a study of early T cells in non-severe SARS-CoV-2 infection. TCRdb processed the 5' RACE reads anew with MiXCR; each CDR3 protein has one entry. The sample yields about 89,000 distinct CDR3 sequences, 15% to 20% seen once. Sequencing was performed on whole blood, taken at baseline. The receptors derive from an adult who was a healthcare worker with PCR-confirmed SARS-CoV-2 infection or an uninfected control (not recorded which).

In its sample, this clonotype was seen a few times. The chain couples TRBV29-1 to TRBJ2-7; D ambiguous. There are 12 residues in the CDR3. In germline, CDR1 is SQVTM, CDR2 ANQGSEA. V was cut by 3 bases and J by 6 bases, with 12 bases left in between. CDR3 DNA sequence: TGCAGCGTTGACGGCGGTTTGAGCGAGCAGTACTTC. Translating it yields CSVDGGLSEQYF.

This clonotype was observed a few times. This chain joins TRBV7-2 and TRBJ1-1; 7 bases are a match to TRBD1. Trimming removed 5 bases from V and 1 base from J; junction bases left unmatched: 7. The CDR3 is 15 amino acids. The V gene's germline CDR1 is SGHTA and CDR2 FQGNSA. CDR3 amino acids: CASSPAGGGNTEAFF. The CDR3 DNA sequence: TGTGCCAGCAGCCCCGCAGGGGGAGGGAACACTGAAGCTTTCTTT.

This clonotype was found a few times. The V gene is TRBV11-1, the J gene TRBJ2-1, with D uncertain. The CDR3 has 14 amino acids. The germline gives CDR1 SGHAT, CDR2 FQDESV (reference sequence). V shed 0 bases and J shed 4 bases, with 7 bases lying between them. The CDR3 loop is CASSLAPVYNEQFF. The CDR3 DNA follows: TGTGCCAGCAGCTTAGCCCCAGTATACAATGAGCAGTTCTTC.

The gene calls are TRBV7-6 and TRBJ2-7, with D possibly being TRBD1 (6 bases). The V and J ends lost 8 bases and 3 bases respectively, with 14 bases between them. Germline values: CDR1 SGHVS, CDR2 FNYEAQ. CDR3 size: 13 residues. The CDR3 DNA is TGTGCCAGCTCACAGGGCCTATTCTACGAGCAGTACTTC. This gives the protein CASSQGLFYEQYF. The full variable domain, rest sourced from reference TRBV7-6 and TRBJ2-7, is GAGVSQSPRYKVTKRGQDVALRCDPISGHVSLYWYRQALGQGPEFLTYFNYEAQQDKSGLPNDRFSAERPEGSISTLTIQRTEQRDSAMYRCASSQGLFYEQYFGPGTRLTVT.

The chain joins TRBV7-9 to TRBJ2-1; 13 nucleotides line up with TRBD2. V dropped 5 bases and J dropped 8; count of bases not matched to a gene: 6. This CDR3 region has 15 residues. Germline lookup yields CDR1 SEHNR and CDR2 FQNEAQ (reference sequence). CDR3 region: CASSPLAGGPYEQFF. The CDR3 coding sequence is TGTGCCAGCAGCCCACTAGCGGGAGGGCCCTATGAGCAGTTCTTC.

This chain uses TRBV5-6 with TRBJ2-7, with TRBD1 identical over 9 bases. This CDR3 comprises 15 residues. Per germline, CDR1 SGHDT and CDR2 YYEEEE. J gave up 7 bases and V 2 bases, and 10 bases lay outside the gene matches. Here the CDR3 DNA reads TGTGCCAGCAGCTTACCGGGACAGGGAAATGAAGAGCAGTACTTC. Its translation is CASSLPGQGNEEQYF.

The rearrangement joins TRBV6-1 to TRBJ1-2; possible D gene TRBD1, 5 bases. Trimming stripped 5 bases from V and 4 bases from J, with 14 bases between. This CDR3 spans 14 amino acids. The germline V gene has CDR1 MNHNS and CDR2 SASEGT. CDR3 sequence (DNA): TGTGCCAGCAGTAGCAGGGCTTTCGGCTATGGCTACACCTTC. As protein: CASSSRAFGYGYTF.

The V gene is TRBV11-2, the J gene TRBJ2-5; D call uncertain. CDR1 is SGHAT and CDR2 is FQNNGV in the germline V gene. V was clipped by 3 bases and J by 5 bases, with 13 bases between them. This CDR3 region has 14 residues. DNA for the CDR3: TGTGCCAGCAGCTTTGGCAGCCGGGTCGAGACCCAGTACTTC. Translated, it gives CASSFGSRVETQYF.

This clonotype was counted only a few times. The chain is built from TRBV4-1 and TRBJ2-1, with no clear D. CDR1 is MGHRA, CDR2 YSYEKL, per germline. Trimming removed 0 bases at V and 9 bases at J, with 21 bases between. This CDR3 region has 17 residues. The CDR3 DNA reads as TGCGCCAGCAGCCAAGAGGGCCCACCTGGACCGCCTACTGAGCAGTTCTTC. Residues: CASSQEGPPGPPTEQFF.

In DNA, the CDR3 is TGTGCCAGCAGCTTATTCGGGAGAGGCAGGGACTACGAGCAGTACTTC. It is translated as CASSLFGRGRDYEQYF. The chain employs TRBV13 and TRBJ2-7, with a weak D call TRBD2 (6 bases). The CDR3 consists of 16 residues. V was shortened by 2 bases and J by 3 bases, with 17 bases between the two germline ends. The germline V gene has CDR1 PRHDT and CDR2 FYEKMQ (reference sequence). Full variable domain (remainder filled in from reference TRBV13 and TRBJ2-7): AAGVIQSPRHLIKEKRETATLKCYPIPRHDTVYWYQQGPGQDPQFLISFYEKMQSDKGSIPDRFSAQQFSDYHSELNMSSLELGDSALYFCASSLFGRGRDYEQYFGPGTRLTVT.

This clonotype showed up many times. This chain links TRBV28 with TRBJ1-1; D is perhaps TRBD1 (5 bases). The CDR3 spans 14 residues. Germline CDR1 and CDR2: MDHEN and SYDVKM. Deletions cut 5 bases from V and 0 bases from J, with 10 bases between. The CDR3: CASSPTGLNTEAFF. Here the CDR3 DNA reads TGTGCCAGCAGTCCAACAGGCCTGAACACTGAAGCTTTCTTT. Using reference TRBV28 and TRBJ1-1 for the parts outside the CDR3, the full variable domain is DVKVTQSSRYLVKRTGEKVFLECVQDMDHENMFWYRQDPGLGLRLIYFSYDVKMKEKGDIPEGYSVSREKKERFSLILESASTNQTSMYLCASSPTGLNTEAFFGQGTRLTVV.

CDR3 residues: CASSSMVGSGELFF. CDR3 bases: TGTGCCAGCAGCTCGATGGTAGGATCCGGGGAGCTGTTTTTT. The chain combines TRBV7-7 with TRBJ2-2, with D unclear. The CDR3 sequence is 14 residues long. In germline, CDR1 is SSHAT, CDR2 FNYEAQ (reference sequence). V was cut by 4 bases and J by 6 bases, with 12 bases left in between.

J is TRBJ1-1 and V is TRBV7-9; D call uncertain. The CDR3 covers 12 residues. Germline V gives CDR1 SEHNR, CDR2 FQNEAQ (reference sequence). Trimming pared 7 bases from V and 4 bases from J, leaving 10 bases between. CDR3 amino acids: CASITLSTEAFF. DNA of the CDR3: TGTGCCAGCATCACCTTGAGCACTGAAGCTTTCTTT.

The J gene is TRBJ1-4, the V gene TRBV28, with TRBD1 matching over 7 bases. The CDR3 is 18 amino acids. J gave up 0 bases and V 5 bases, and 12 bases lay outside the gene matches. In germline, CDR1 is MDHEN, CDR2 SYDVKM. The CDR3 region is CASSIPGQKFATNEKLFF. DNA of the CDR3: TGTGCCAGCAGTATTCCGGGACAGAAATTTGCAACTAATGAAAAACTGTTTTTT.